Listed here is a single T cell receptor beta chain. Its cognate antigen is unknown. At a deep level, the assay was run. Libraries were prepared by immunoSEQ multiplex PCR; TCRdb keeps only in-frame clonotypes and omits some of them. Of some 580,000 clones listed, 97% are singletons. CDR3 length: 18 amino acids. V shed 4 bases, J shed 4 bases, and the junction held 9 bases outside the gene matches. CDR1 is LNHNV, CDR2 YYDKDF, per germline (reference sequence). This record belongs to a study of shared clonotypes between healthy human individuals. Findings and caveats of the study: Deeper or shallower sequencing was expected to change how clonotypes are shared among donors.

This TCR derives from a woman in her 30s in good health. The gene calls are TRBV15 and TRBJ2-2; 13 bases align to TRBD2. The specimen was naive CD4+ T cells sorted from blood. This sample's subset: CD45RA+ positively selected. CDR3 amino acids: CATSIGLAGAFGTGELFF. The CDR3 DNA is TGTGCCACCAGCATCGGACTAGCGGGAGCCTTCGGCACCGGGGAGCTGTTTTTT. Together with reference TRBV15 and TRBJ2-2, the CDR3 gives the full variable domain: DAMVIQNPRYQVTQFGKPVTLSCSQTLNHNVMYWYQQKSSQAPKLLFHYYDKDFNNEADTPDNFQSRRPNTSFCFLDIRSPGLGDTAMYLCATSIGLAGAFGTGELFFGEGSRLTVL.